This TCR beta chain derives from a study of T cell repertoires in cytomegalovirus infection. Study-wide background: Evidence of both CMV infection and a matching HLA type came from public TCR beta signatures. Study-level findings and limits: Using cumulative public TCR beta family frequency, the authors identified those who carried CMV together with the relevant HLA. The ex vivo response was dominated by HLA-C-restricted CMV-specific TCR beta clonotypes.

TCRdb analysed the reads with MiXCR anew, one entry per CDR3 protein. Seen here are hundreds of thousands of distinct CDR3 sequences, 33% observed once, and the top ten hold about a sixth. Regarding this clonotype: The antigen remains undetermined.

This clonotype originated in a human donor in good health (CMV status not recorded). Some clones in this sample may be carry-over from other donors' samples. Sequences were derived from cultured PBMCs, sampled from culture after CMV antigen stimulation.

The CDR3 sequence is CASSPDLNEQFF. The DNA of the CDR3 is TGTGCCAGCAGTCCTGATCTCAATGAGCAGTTCTTC. The chain couples TRBV11-3 to TRBJ2-1; D gene unclear. The V end lost 6 bases, the J end lost 6 bases, and 9 bases lay between the germline ends. CDR1 is SGHNT and CDR2 is YENEEA in the germline V gene. The CDR3 is 12 residues long.